This record concerns one TCR beta chain sequence. The V gene's germline CDR1 is SGHRS and CDR2 YFSETQ. J was trimmed by 4 bases and V by 4 bases; bases with no gene match: 13. The CDR3 is 16 residues long. These data belong to a study of cytomegalovirus exposure and HLA in healthy donors. In the PCR, 60 Vbeta and 13 Jbeta primers were used. Libraries were prepared by immunoSEQ multiplex PCR; TCRdb keeps only in-frame clonotypes and omits some of them. This table has nearly 110,000 clones, roughly 70% appearing once. The genes are TRBV5-1 and TRBJ1-1; TRBD1 aligns across 7 bases. This TCR came from a woman between 40 and 55 years old in good health and CMV-seropositive. The sequenced sample was PBMCs. In nucleotides, the CDR3 is TGCGCCAGCAGCGATTACAGGGGTTCGGGTGCCACTGAAGCTTTCTTT. Translating gives CASSDYRGSGATEAFF.